The sequence of this T cell receptor (beta chain) was determined in a study of blood T cells in healthy people across ages. For the second PCR, which ran for about 7 to 11 cycles, a sample-barcoded 5' primer and a J-beta primer mix were used. Each CDR3 protein gets one entry after TCRdb re-called the 5' RACE reads with MiXCR. The table lists about 640,000 distinct CDR3 sequences, 45% to 65% of them singletons. Trimming pared 5 bases from V and 5 bases from J, leaving 12 bases between. The CDR3 runs 13 residues. Germline values: CDR1 SGHNT, CDR2 YENEEA. General study findings and limits: Per-million-T-cell TCR beta diversity fell roughly linearly with age.

This clonotype was found a few times. What it binds is not known. This TCR was sampled from a man aged 55-75 years in good health. This chain joins TRBV11-3 and TRBJ2-5; D uncertain. The sequenced sample consisted of blood. The CDR3 sequence: CASSLGFGETQYF. CDR3 bases: TGTGCCAGCAGCCTCGGATTTGGGGAGACCCAGTACTTC.